The sequence of this TCR beta chain was determined in a study of CD8 T cells in ankylosing spondylitis. Details on this clonotype: Its target is unknown.

This CDR3 is built from 13 residues. The V gene lost 7 bases and the J gene lost 4 bases, with 13 bases spanning the gap. The germline V gene encodes CDR1 LNHDA and CDR2 SQIVND (reference sequence). From the 5' RACE reads, TCRdb called clonotypes with MiXCR, one entry per CDR3 protein. The sample consists of about 390,000 distinct CDR3 sequences, approximately 20% of them appearing once. Regarding the study as a whole: Disease-linked clones bore a CD8+ phenotype and were relatively rare in peripheral blood. Among TCR beta sequences, a motif of under ten highly homologous variants appeared characteristic of ankylosing spondylitis blood. Matched ankylosing spondylitis synovial fluid reportedly showed significant enrichment of disease-linked clones.

The genes are TRBV19 and TRBJ1-2, with a weak D call TRBD1 (6 bases). This TCR came from a male donor with ankylosing spondylitis. Sequencing was done on a sample of blood, either unsorted or a sorted T cell fraction (not recorded which). For the CDR3, the DNA is TGTGCCAGTAACCCAGGACAGAGCTATGGCTACACCTTC. As protein: CASNPGQSYGYTF.